Shown below are 6 T cell receptor beta chains from a single sample sequenced in a study of T-cell reconstitution after alpha-beta-depleted transplantation in children. Molecular barcoding with unique molecular identifiers was used for the TCRbeta library. TCRdb re-called the PCR reads with MiXCR, one entry per CDR3 protein. The sample gives about 830,000 distinct CDR3 sequences, roughly 16% of which show up once; roughly 4.8% is in the top ten. The source material was PBMCs, mostly from graft donor cells, sampled 360 days after TCRalphabeta/CD19-depleted stem cell transplant. All receptors come from a male patient aged 10 to 17 who had a stem cell transplant for acute lymphoblastic leukemia, so the T cells may come from the graft donor.

The V and J genes are TRBV11-2 and TRBJ2-1; 9 positions agree with TRBD2. V shed 0 bases, J shed 4 bases, and the junction held 1 base outside the gene matches. The CDR3 is 15 amino acids. Germline-derived CDR1 and CDR2 are SGHAT and FQNNGV. In DNA, the CDR3 is TGTGCCAGCAGCTTAGAGACTAGCGGTTACAATGAGCAGTTCTTC. It translates to CASSLETSGYNEQFF.

This clonotype was picked up a small number of times. The chain joins TRBV20-1 to TRBJ2-7; D call uncertain. Germline V gene lookup returns CDR1 DFQATT and CDR2 SNEGSKA (reference sequence). V gave up 5 bases and J gave up 7 bases, with 6 bases separating them. The CDR3 totals 9 residues. CDR3 sequence reads: CSAEVEQYF. As DNA, the CDR3 is TGCAGTGCTGAGGTGGAGCAGTACTTC.

This rearrangement joins TRBV11-2 to TRBJ2-7; perhaps TRBD2 as D (6 bases). Trimming shortened V by 5 bases and J by 3 bases, and 26 bases separated the two germline ends. The CDR3 is 18 residues long. Germline values: CDR1 SGHAT, CDR2 FQNNGV. CDR3 protein: CASSRIGNTGDWVYEQYF. The CDR3 nucleotides are TGTGCCAGCAGCCGGATAGGGAATACGGGGGATTGGGTCTACGAGCAGTACTTC.

V is TRBV28 and J is TRBJ2-4; TRBD2 matches 13 bases. The germline CDR1 and CDR2 sequences are MDHEN and SYDVKM. This CDR3 has 18 amino acids. The V and J ends lost 6 bases and 7 bases, in that order; junction bases with no gene match: 15. CDR3 sequence: CASSRPLAGGPGLNIQYF. DNA for the CDR3: TGTGCCAGCAGCCGCCCACTAGCGGGAGGGCCGGGGTTGAACATTCAGTACTTC.

Many counts were recorded for this clonotype. V and J are TRBV7-9 and TRBJ1-1; TRBD1 matches 8 bases. The V and J ends lost 3 bases and 1 base, in that order; junction bases with no gene match: 7. CDR3 length: 16 amino acids. CDR1 and CDR2 from the germline V gene are SEHNR and FQNEAQ (reference sequence). The CDR3 protein is CASSFAGDRWNTEAFF. CDR3 in DNA: TGTGCCAGCAGCTTTGCCGGGGACAGGTGGAACACTGAAGCTTTCTTT.

Turning to this clonotype: Germline is not matched at one junction end, which may reflect a read error. The chain uses TRBV14 and TRBJ2-1, with D possibly matching TRBD2 (5 bases). This CDR3 is 12 amino acids long. In germline, CDR1 is SGHDN, CDR2 FVKESK. CDR3 coding DNA: TGTGCCTGCAGCCCGGGATACAATGAGCAGTTCTTC. Its protein product is CACSPGYNEQFF.